These 11 T cell receptor beta chains share one sample of origin, sequenced in a study of shared clonotypes between healthy human individuals. Naive CD8 cells comprised CD45RO-negative, CCR7-positively selected cells, excluding terminally differentiated effector memory CD45RA+ cells. Some clones are missing from TCRdb's copy, which holds only in-frame ones; the method was immunoSEQ multiplex PCR. The sample carries around 2,000,000 clones, roughly 91% recorded once. Source material: naive CD8+ T cells from PBMCs. These receptors all come from a man younger than 35 in good health. Some clones in this sample may be carry-over from other donors' samples.

The V call is TRBV28, the J call TRBJ2-7, with 12 nucleotides matching TRBD2. Germline CDR1 and CDR2: MDHEN and SYDVKM. Trimming removed 6 bases from V and 4 bases from J; junction bases left unmatched: 7. This CDR3 has 15 residues. The DNA for the CDR3 is TGTGCCAGCAGGACGAGGACTAGCGGGGTATACGAGCAGTACTTC. Protein product: CASRTRTSGVYEQYF.

Only a few counts were recorded for this clone. This chain connects TRBV6-5 to TRBJ2-7; no clear D gene. The germline V gene encodes CDR1 MNHEY and CDR2 SVGAGI. V was shortened by 10 bases and J by 2 bases, with 12 bases between the two germline ends. The length of the CDR3 is 12 residues. CDR3: CATGGGPYEQYF. The CDR3 DNA reads as TGTGCCACCGGCGGCGGACCCTACGAGCAGTACTTC.

This sequence joins TRBV6-1 and TRBJ2-2, with D perhaps matching TRBD1 (6 bases). The CDR3 loop spans 12 amino acids. Trimming cost V 8 bases and J 6 bases, with 10 bases left between them. Germline assignment: CDR1 MNHNS and CDR2 SASEGT. In DNA form, the CDR3 reads TGTGCCAGCCTACAGGGCTCCGGGGAGCTGTTTTTT. It encodes CASLQGSGELFF.

The J gene is TRBJ2-7, the V gene TRBV5-6, with TRBD2 matching 14 bases. The CDR3 runs to 15 residues. The germline V gene encodes CDR1 SGHDT and CDR2 YYEEEE. V dropped 3 bases and J dropped 4; count of bases not matched to a gene: 3. The CDR3 coding sequence is TGTGCCAGCAGCTCGGGGACTAGCGGGAGTTACGAGCAGTACTTC. This encodes CASSSGTSGSYEQYF. The whole variable domain, filled in from reference TRBV5-6 and TRBJ2-7, reads DAGVTQSPTHLIKTRGQQVTLRCSPKSGHDTVSWYQQALGQGPQFIFQYYEEEERQRGNFPDRFSGHQFPNYSSELNVNALLLGDSALYLCASSSGTSGSYEQYFGPGTRLTVT.

As concerns this clone: At one of its ends the junction is not consistent with the germline gene, which may arise from a read error. The chain joins TRBV27 to TRBJ1-4; D not certain. Germline CDR1 reads MNHEY; CDR2 reads SMNVEV (reference sequence). The CDR3 runs to 13 residues. CDR3: CASTGSLYEKLFF. CDR3 coding DNA: TGTGCCAGCACCGGGAGCTTATATGAGAAACTGTTTTTT.

This sequence joins TRBV25-1 and TRBJ2-7; TRBD1 agrees at 9 bases. Germline trimming cut 5 bases from V and 7 bases from J; bases unmatched to any gene: 9. Germline V gives CDR1 MGHDK, CDR2 SYGVNS. The CDR3 runs to 14 residues. Here the CDR3 reads CASSPTGGGFEQYF. The CDR3 DNA is TGTGCCAGCAGTCCCACAGGGGGCGGATTTGAGCAGTACTTC.

The rearrangement links TRBV11-2 to TRBJ2-7; 13 bases align to TRBD2. V gave up 1 base and J gave up 3 bases; unmatched junction bases: 6. CDR1 SGHAT and CDR2 FQNNGV come from the germline V gene. This CDR3 has 17 residues. This CDR3 is CASSLVLAGGYVYEQYF. CDR3 nucleotides: TGTGCCAGCAGCTTAGTACTAGCGGGAGGGTACGTCTACGAGCAGTACTTC. The whole variable domain, filled in from reference TRBV11-2 and TRBJ2-7, reads EAGVAQSPRYKIIEKRQSVAFWCNPISGHATLYWYQQILGQGPKLLIQFQNNGVVDDSQLPKDRFSAERLKGVDSTLKIQPAKLEDSAVYLCASSLVLAGGYVYEQYFGPGTRLTVT.

The rearrangement links TRBV2 to TRBJ2-5, with no clear D. This CDR3 is 15 amino acids long. CDR1 and CDR2 (germline): SNHLY, FYNNEI. Trimming stripped 5 bases from V and 4 bases from J, with 17 bases between. Here the CDR3 DNA reads TGTGCCAGCAGTCGCCTTTTGGCCCTCGGAGAGACCCAGTACTTC. Amino acid sequence: CASSRLLALGETQYF.

For this clone: Compared with germline, one end of the junction differs, possibly owing to a read error. The rearrangement uses TRBV5-4 and TRBJ2-1; 15 nucleotides match TRBD2. This CDR3 is built from 16 residues. CDR1 and CDR2 from the germline V gene are SGHNT and YYREEE (reference sequence). CDR3: CASSLVSLGLAGGVVF. The CDR3 nucleotides read TGTGCCAGCAGCTTGGTTTCCCTGGGACTAGCGGGAGGAGTCGTCTTC.

Note on this clone: In the same sample, other DNA sequences code for this CDR3. This rearrangement joins TRBV15 to TRBJ2-7, with 8 bases that match TRBD1. The ends lost 3 bases at V and 1 base at J; junction bases unmatched: 2. Per germline, CDR1 LNHNV and CDR2 YYDKDF (reference sequence). The CDR3 runs 14 residues. The DNA of the CDR3 is TGTGCCACCAGCAGTGGGACAGGTTCCTACGAGCAGTACTTC. Translation: CATSSGTGSYEQYF.

The V gene is TRBV2, the J gene TRBJ2-3; D is possibly TRBD2 (5 bases). The CDR3 contains 14 residues. Looked up from germline, CDR1 is SNHLY and CDR2 is FYNNEI. The V and J ends lost 3 bases and 8 bases respectively, with 15 bases between them. CDR3 DNA: TGTGCCAGCAGTGAGGTTCTAGCCGGAGTTACGCAGTATTTT. Translating gives CASSEVLAGVTQYF.